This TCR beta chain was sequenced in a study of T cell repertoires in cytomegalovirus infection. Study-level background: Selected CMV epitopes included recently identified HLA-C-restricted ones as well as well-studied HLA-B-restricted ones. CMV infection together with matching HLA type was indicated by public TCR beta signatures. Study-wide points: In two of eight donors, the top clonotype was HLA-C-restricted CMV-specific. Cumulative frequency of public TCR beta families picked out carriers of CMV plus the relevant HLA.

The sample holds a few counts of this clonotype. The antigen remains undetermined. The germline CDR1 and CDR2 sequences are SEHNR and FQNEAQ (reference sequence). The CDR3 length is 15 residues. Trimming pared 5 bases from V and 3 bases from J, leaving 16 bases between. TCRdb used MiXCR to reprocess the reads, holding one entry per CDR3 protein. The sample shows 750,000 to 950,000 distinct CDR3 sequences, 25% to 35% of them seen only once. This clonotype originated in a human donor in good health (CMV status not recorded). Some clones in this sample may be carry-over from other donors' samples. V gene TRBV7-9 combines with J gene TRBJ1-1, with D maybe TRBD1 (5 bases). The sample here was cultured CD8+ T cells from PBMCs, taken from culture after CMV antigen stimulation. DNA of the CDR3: TGTGCCAGCAGCCCCAAGTGGGGCCCCGACACTGAAGCTTTCTTT. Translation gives CASSPKWGPDTEAFF.